The 26 T cell receptor beta chains presented below share a single source sample, sequenced in a study of Graves' ophthalmopathy and Graves' hyperthyroidism. Amplified material comprised TCR beta CDR3 regions derived from RNA transcripts. The first-round RT-PCR employed HTBI primers together with the Qiagen OneStep RT-PCR kit. A multiplex PCR was then performed as the second round. Using its own MiXCR run on the multiplex PCR reads, TCRdb lists one record per CDR3 protein. Here the sample spans over a million distinct CDR3 sequences, 35% to 40% being singletons. Sequenced sample: peripheral blood or thyroid tissue (not recorded which). The receptor set was obtained from an adult man with Graves' hyperthyroidism.

CDR3 in DNA: TGTGCCAGCAGCTTCGTTCAGAATGAAAAACTGTTTTTT. Translation gives CASSFVQNEKLFF. J is TRBJ1-4 and V is TRBV5-6; D is unresolved. The CDR3 totals 13 residues. Trimming cost V 2 bases and J 5 bases, with 7 bases left between them. The germline gives CDR1 SGHDT, CDR2 YYEEEE. Based on the CDR3 plus reference TRBV5-6 and TRBJ1-4, the full variable domain is DAGVTQSPTHLIKTRGQQVTLRCSPKSGHDTVSWYQQALGQGPQFIFQYYEEEERQRGNFPDRFSGHQFPNYSSELNVNALLLGDSALYLCASSFVQNEKLFFGSGTQLSVL.

This clonotype has ten or more counts. This chain links TRBV6-5 with TRBJ1-5; 10 positions match TRBD1. CDR3 size: 14 residues. Germline V gives CDR1 MNHEY, CDR2 SVGAGI. V lost 6 bases, J lost 5 bases, and 4 bases stayed unmatched. The CDR3 region has the DNA TGTGCCAGCAGACCGGGACAGGGGCATCAGCCCCAGCATTTT. Protein product: CASRPGQGHQPQHF.

This clonotype was found once. The chain employs TRBV20-1 and TRBJ1-2; no reliable D call. Germline CDR1 is DFQATT and CDR2 is SNEGSKA (reference sequence). The CDR3 has 14 amino acids. Trimming stripped 2 bases from V and 7 bases from J, with 17 bases between. CDR3: CSARYSTAFSGYTF. The CDR3, as DNA: TGCAGTGCTAGATACTCGACTGCCTTCTCTGGCTACACCTTC.

The rearrangement joins TRBV12-3 or TRBV12-4 to TRBJ2-2; possibly TRBD2 for D (5 bases). There are 14 residues in the CDR3. The V and J ends lost 6 bases and 4 bases respectively, with 12 bases between them. CDR3 loop: CASRLGASTGELFF. The CDR3 region has the DNA TGTGCCAGCAGACTAGGCGCGAGCACCGGGGAGCTGTTTTTT.

In regard to this clonotype: A much larger clone differs by one base, so this may be a read error. The chain links TRBV6-6 to TRBJ2-5, with 9 positions matching TRBD1. This CDR3 is 15 amino acids long. The germline V gene encodes CDR1 MNHNY and CDR2 SVGAGI (reference sequence). The CDR3 DNA reads as TGTGCCAGCAGTGAAGGGGACAGGGACCAAAAGACCCAGTACTTC. Translated, it gives CASSEGDRDQKTQYF.

This clonotype has only a few counts. V is TRBV5-1 and J is TRBJ1-2, with D tentatively TRBD1 (5 bases). Trimming removed 0 bases from V and 0 bases from J, with 9 bases in between. The CDR3 loop spans 15 amino acids. CDR1 is SGHRS and CDR2 is YFSETQ in the germline V gene. CDR3 DNA sequence: TGCGCCAGCAGCTTGGCAGGGAGAACTAACTATGGCTACACCTTC. Its translation is CASSLAGRTNYGYTF.

The CDR3 protein is CASSGRQDSIWEQYF. The DNA for the CDR3 is TGTGCCAGTAGTGGGCGACAGGACAGTATATGGGAGCAGTACTTC. The chain has TRBV19 and TRBJ2-7; possibly TRBD1 for D (6 bases). The ends were cut back, 5 bases at V and 7 bases at J, with 21 bases in the middle. Germline assignment: CDR1 LNHDA and CDR2 SQIVND (reference sequence). This CDR3 region has 15 residues.

This clonotype has more than one count but fewer than ten. The chain uses TRBV6-6 and TRBJ1-1; D is unclear. The CDR3 sequence is 14 residues long. Germline CDR1 reads MNHNY; CDR2 reads SVGAGI (reference sequence). V shed 0 bases and J shed 4 bases, with 9 bases lying between them. This chain's CDR3 is CASSYSERGTEAFF. The CDR3 coding sequence is TGTGCCAGCAGTTACTCGGAGAGAGGCACTGAAGCTTTCTTT.

Turning to this clonotype: A much larger clone differs by one base, so this may be a read error. This chain connects TRBV7-2 to TRBJ2-7; tentative D call: TRBD2 (5 bases). Germline V lookup: CDR1 SGHTA, CDR2 FQGNSA. Trimming removed 1 base at V and 2 bases at J, with 12 bases between. The CDR3 is 15 amino acids. This chain's CDR3 is CASSLDGMNPYEQYF. In DNA form, the CDR3 reads TGTGCCAGCAGCTTAGACGGGATGAATCCCTACGAGCAGTACTTC.

The V and J genes are TRBV5-1 and TRBJ2-7; 10 positions agree with TRBD1. Per germline, CDR1 SGHRS and CDR2 YFSETQ. V shed 0 bases, J shed 3 bases, and the junction held 6 bases outside the gene matches. This CDR3 has 16 amino acids. CDR3 DNA: TGCGCCAGCAGCTTGGCCGGGGGACAGGGGAACTACGAGCAGTACTTC. Residues: CASSLAGGQGNYEQYF.

This clonotype showed up just a few times. The V and J genes are TRBV27 and TRBJ1-2, with D possibly TRBD1 on 6 matching bases. The germline V and J ends were trimmed by 5 bases and 5 bases, with 12 bases remaining between them. Germline loops: CDR1 MNHEY, CDR2 SMNVEV (reference sequence). This CDR3 region has 13 residues. The CDR3 sequence: CASSHSRGYGYTF. The CDR3 region has the DNA TGTGCCAGCAGTCACTCCAGGGGTTATGGCTACACCTTC.

This clonotype was seen repeatedly, ten times or more. The J gene is TRBJ1-4, the V gene TRBV7-8; D is ambiguous. Germline CDR1 SGHVS, CDR2 FQNEAQ. Trimming removed 1 base at V and 5 bases at J, with 11 bases between. The CDR3 consists of 15 residues. The CDR3, as DNA: TGTGCCAGCAGCTTAGGTCAGGATCTAAATGAAAAACTGTTTTTT. Its protein is CASSLGQDLNEKLFF.

The chain uses TRBV10-3 and TRBJ1-1; the D gene is possibly TRBD1 (6 bases). This CDR3 is built from 14 residues. Germline values: CDR1 ENHRY, CDR2 SYGVKD. The germline V and J ends were trimmed by 2 bases and 0 bases, with 7 bases remaining between them. CDR3 nucleotides: TGTGCCATCAGTGAGGGGGGCATGAACACTGAAGCTTTCTTT. Translating it yields CAISEGGMNTEAFF.

This clonotype has at least ten counts. The J gene is TRBJ1-1, the V gene TRBV25-1; unclear D gene. This CDR3 contains 15 residues. V was trimmed by 5 bases and J by 0 bases, leaving 13 bases between them. The germline V gene has CDR1 MGHDK and CDR2 SYGVNS. The CDR3: CASSPAVQMNTEAFF. The CDR3 coding sequence is TGTGCCAGCAGTCCCGCGGTGCAGATGAACACTGAAGCTTTCTTT.

This clonotype was observed a few times. The chain is built from TRBV5-6 and TRBJ2-3, with TRBD2 as a possible D gene (6 bases). This CDR3 is built from 15 residues. Trimming removed 5 bases from V and 5 bases from J, with 18 bases in between. Germline assignment: CDR1 SGHDT and CDR2 YYEEEE. The CDR3 DNA reads TGTGCCAGCAGTGACGCTAGCGCGAGAGGAGATACGCAGTATTTT. Residues: CASSDASARGDTQYF.

V and J are TRBV5-4 and TRBJ2-7, with 12 bases fitting TRBD1. This CDR3 is built from 16 residues. J lost 3 bases, V lost 0 bases, and 4 bases had no gene match. The V gene's germline CDR1 is SGHNT and CDR2 YYREEE (reference sequence). CDR3 in DNA: TGTGCCAGCAGCTTGGTCCGGGACAGGGGGCTCTACGAGCAGTACTTC. Its translation: CASSLVRDRGLYEQYF.

The table lists this clonotype with many counts. The CDR3 protein is CSVVSGGYTGELFF. The CDR3 DNA is TGCAGCGTTGTGTCAGGGGGATACACCGGGGAGCTGTTTTTT. The genes are TRBV29-1 and TRBJ2-2, with 7 positions matching TRBD1. CDR1 and CDR2 (germline): SQVTM, ANQGSEA. The V segment lost 4 bases and the J segment 3 bases; nucleotides outside the gene matches: 5. This CDR3 has 14 amino acids.

This clonotype was counted at least ten times. This rearrangement joins TRBV24-1 to TRBJ1-5; D is uncertain. V was pared by 4 bases and J by 5 bases, with 11 bases between. Germline CDR1 and CDR2: KGHDR and SFDVKD. There are 14 residues in the CDR3. The CDR3 sequence: CATSEEGFYQPQHF. The CDR3 DNA is TGTGCCACCAGTGAGGAAGGGTTCTATCAGCCCCAGCATTTT.

This rearrangement joins TRBV29-1 to TRBJ2-2; a possible D gene is TRBD2 (6 bases). The germline CDR1 and CDR2 sequences are SQVTM and ANQGSEA. V lost 6 bases, J lost 3 bases, and 11 bases lay in between. This CDR3 is 13 amino acids long. The CDR3 DNA reads TGCAGCGTGCGGGATCTCCACACCGGGGAGCTGTTTTTT. The encoded protein is CSVRDLHTGELFF.

The rearrangement uses TRBV11-2 and TRBJ1-3, with D possibly TRBD1 on 6 matching bases. CDR3 length: 16 amino acids. CDR1 is SGHAT, CDR2 FQNNGV, per germline. V was shortened by 5 bases and J by 2 bases, with 16 bases between the two germline ends. The CDR3 here is CASSARGTGAGNTIYF. CDR3 bases: TGTGCCAGCAGCGCGAGGGGGACTGGGGCTGGAAACACCATATATTTT. The full variable domain, its missing parts supplied by reference TRBV11-2 and TRBJ1-3, is EAGVAQSPRYKIIEKRQSVAFWCNPISGHATLYWYQQILGQGPKLLIQFQNNGVVDDSQLPKDRFSAERLKGVDSTLKIQPAKLEDSAVYLCASSARGTGAGNTIYFGEGSWLTVV.

Concerning this clonotype: A junction boundary mismatches the germline segment, possibly from a read error. The V and J genes are TRBV25-1 and TRBJ1-2; perhaps TRBD1 as D (5 bases). CDR1 is MGHDK, CDR2 SYGVNS, per germline. The CDR3 totals 13 residues. This CDR3 is CTSREGQGYGYTF. The CDR3 region has the DNA TGTACCAGCAGAGAAGGCCAGGGCTATGGCTACACCTTC.

Ten or more counts support this clonotype. The chain carries TRBV2 and TRBJ2-7; D call uncertain. Germline CDR1 SNHLY, CDR2 FYNNEI. The CDR3 consists of 11 residues. V was cut by 4 bases and J by 8 bases, with 9 bases left in between. The CDR3 DNA is TGTGCCAGCAGTGTGAAGGCAAAGCAGTACTTC. Encoded protein: CASSVKAKQYF.

The CDR3 loop is CATSRGRNTGANVLTF. The CDR3 DNA reads as TGTGCCACCAGCAGAGGTCGGAACACCGGGGCCAACGTCCTGACTTTC. The chain carries TRBV15 and TRBJ2-6; D is ambiguous. V lost 1 base, J lost 4 bases, and 11 bases lay in between. The CDR3 is made up of 16 amino acids. Germline V gene sequence: CDR1 LNHNV, CDR2 YYDKDF (reference sequence).

This clonotype showed up many times. The chain uses TRBV20-1 and TRBJ1-1, with D possibly TRBD1 on 5 matching bases. The CDR3 contains 14 residues. Germline V CDR1 and CDR2: DFQATT, SNEGSKA (reference sequence). Trimming took off 3 bases at V and 7 bases at J, with 18 bases between the two ends. CDR3: CSASRMRGDDEAFF. The DNA for the CDR3 is TGCAGTGCTAGTCGAATGAGGGGCGATGATGAAGCTTTCTTT.

This clonotype was seen repeatedly, ten times or more. The chain combines TRBV7-3 with TRBJ2-2, with 10 bases identical to TRBD1. After removal of 1 base from V and 3 bases from J, the junction contained 5 bases not matched to a gene. The CDR3 covers 17 residues. In germline, CDR1 is SGHTA, CDR2 FQGTGA. Written as DNA, the CDR3 is TGTGCCAGCAGCTTAAGCCCGGGACAGGGGTACACCGGGGAGCTGTTTTTT. This encodes CASSLSPGQGYTGELFF.

J is TRBJ2-7 and V is TRBV9; maybe TRBD2 (5 bases). The CDR3 covers 14 residues. Germline values: CDR1 SGDLS, CDR2 YYNGEE. V gave up 3 bases and J gave up 1 base, with 11 bases separating them. The CDR3 DNA reads TGTGCCAGCAGCGGAAAGGACTCGTCCTACGAGCAGTACTTC. Protein product: CASSGKDSSYEQYF.